These 25 T cell receptor beta chains originate from one sample sequenced in a study of T-cell reconstitution after alpha-beta-depleted transplantation in children. The TCRbeta library incorporated unique molecular identifiers. TCRdb used MiXCR to reprocess the PCR reads, holding one entry per CDR3 protein. The repertoire has tens of thousands of distinct CDR3 sequences, approximately 6.1% of them found once; the top ten carry around 30%. Source: PBMCs, mostly from graft donor cells, taken 60 days after TCRalphabeta/CD19-depleted stem cell transplant. The receptors were sampled from a female patient under 10 years old who had a stem cell transplant for aplastic anemia, so the T cells may come from the graft donor.

This clonotype was found many times. V gene TRBV9 combines with J gene TRBJ2-3; D ambiguous. Trimming cost V 0 bases and J 1 base, with 6 bases left between them. The CDR3 loop spans 14 amino acids. Germline lookup yields CDR1 SGDLS and CDR2 YYNGEE. In nucleotides, the CDR3 is TGTGCCAGCAGCGTAGCTGGGCGCACAGATACGCAGTATTTT. Protein sequence: CASSVAGRTDTQYF.

There are many counts of this clonotype. The CDR3 here is CSARGPNEQFF. The DNA of the CDR3 is TGCAGTGCTAGAGGCCCTAATGAGCAGTTCTTC. V and J are TRBV20-1 and TRBJ2-1; no firm D call. Germline V gene data show CDR1 as DFQATT and CDR2 as SNEGSKA (reference sequence). The ends were cut back, 1 base at V and 7 bases at J, with 5 bases in the middle. The CDR3 is 11 amino acids.

With regard to this clonotype: This could be a read error, since a much larger clone is one nucleotide away. The gene calls are TRBV20-1 and TRBJ2-5, with a weak D call TRBD1 (5 bases). V was trimmed by 3 bases and J by 1 base, leaving 9 bases between them. Germline V gene data show CDR1 as DFQATT and CDR2 as SNEGSKA (reference sequence). The CDR3 sequence is 13 residues long. The CDR3 protein is CSASSQGQETQYF. The CDR3 region has the DNA TGCAGTGCTAGCTCCCAGGGCCAAGAGACCCAGTACTTC.

This clonotype came up many times. CDR3 sequence (DNA): TGTGCCAGCTCACGCATCAATGGACTAGCGGGAGGACAGACCGGGGAGCTGTTTTTT. Its translation is CASSRINGLAGGQTGELFF. The chain employs TRBV18 and TRBJ2-2; 14 nucleotides line up with TRBD2. V shed 4 bases and J 5 bases; nucleotides not matched to a gene: 12. This CDR3 contains 19 residues. Germline V gene sequence: CDR1 KGHSH, CDR2 LQKENI.

This clonotype was counted many times. This sequence joins TRBV20-1 and TRBJ2-5; TRBD2 might be the D (5 bases). This CDR3 spans 14 amino acids. The V end was cut by 8 bases, the J end by 1 base, with 17 bases between. Germline V gene data show CDR1 as DFQATT and CDR2 as SNEGSKA (reference sequence). This chain's CDR3 is CSFTAEAIQETQYF. The CDR3 DNA is TGCAGTTTTACGGCGGAGGCGATCCAAGAGACCCAGTACTTC.

This clonotype was picked up many times. This chain links TRBV5-1 with TRBJ2-7; D might be TRBD2 (6 bases). V lost 2 bases to trimming and J lost 3 bases, with 9 bases between them. Per germline, CDR1 SGHRS and CDR2 YFSETQ. The CDR3 contains 13 residues. The CDR3 is CASSFSSDYEQYF. CDR3 sequence (DNA): TGCGCCAGCAGCTTTTCTAGCGACTACGAGCAGTACTTC.

Many counts were recorded for this clonotype. This rearrangement joins TRBV6-1 to TRBJ1-1; the D is unclear. The CDR3 has 13 residues. V lost 0 bases and J lost 6, with 8 bases in between. From germline, CDR1 is MNHNS and CDR2 SASEGT. The CDR3, as DNA: TGTGCCAGCAGTGAAGCGGGAGGCCCTGAAGCTTTCTTT. Protein product: CASSEAGGPEAFF.

The sample holds many counts of this clonotype. The chain carries TRBV29-1 and TRBJ2-1; weak D call: TRBD2 (5 bases). The V and J ends lost 7 bases and 9 bases respectively, with 10 bases between them. The CDR3 spans 10 residues. CDR1 is SQVTM, CDR2 ANQGSEA, per germline. This chain's CDR3 is CSAGGVEQFF. CDR3 nucleotide sequence: TGCAGCGCTGGAGGAGTTGAGCAGTTCTTC.

The chain recombines TRBV4-1 with TRBJ2-7; 9 nucleotides match TRBD2. The CDR3 extends over 22 amino acids. After removal of 2 bases from V and 0 bases from J, the junction contained 23 bases not matched to a gene. CDR1 is MGHRA, CDR2 YSYEKL, per germline. This CDR3 reads CASSQPPLLNRGYSGSSYEQYF. In DNA form, the CDR3 reads TGCGCCAGCAGCCAACCTCCTCTTCTCAATCGGGGGTATAGCGGGAGCTCCTACGAGCAGTACTTC.

This clonotype was observed many times. The V and J genes are TRBV9 and TRBJ2-1; TRBD2 agrees at 15 bases. The CDR3 runs 15 residues. After removal of 3 bases from V and 13 bases from J, the junction contained 8 bases not matched to a gene. Per the germline V gene, CDR1 is SGDLS and CDR2 is YYNGEE. The CDR3 region is CASSGPGTSGGKQFF. The CDR3 region has the DNA TGTGCCAGCAGCGGGCCCGGGACTAGCGGGGGGAAACAGTTCTTC.

This sequence joins TRBV9 and TRBJ1-1; D is possibly TRBD1 (6 bases). The CDR3 is made up of 14 amino acids. CDR1 is SGDLS and CDR2 is YYNGEE in the germline V gene. The ends were cut back, 4 bases at V and 5 bases at J, with 15 bases in the middle. DNA for the CDR3: TGTGCCAGCAGCCCCCAGAGGGGGTTGACTGAAGCTTTCTTT. Its protein product is CASSPQRGLTEAFF. Full variable domain (missing parts from reference TRBV9 and TRBJ1-1): DSGVTQTPKHLITATGQRVTLRCSPRSGDLSVYWYQQSLDQGLQFLIQYYNGEERAKGNILERFSAQQFPDLHSELNLSSLELGDSALYFCASSPQRGLTEAFFGQGTRLTVV.

This clonotype has at least ten counts. The V gene is TRBV20-1, the J gene TRBJ2-1; D may match TRBD1 or TRBD2 (5 bases each). The V and J ends lost 4 bases and 2 bases respectively, with 15 bases between them. This CDR3 is built from 15 residues. Germline V gene lookup returns CDR1 DFQATT and CDR2 SNEGSKA (reference sequence). This chain's CDR3 is CSATSGGGAYNEQFF. The CDR3 nucleotides are TGCAGTGCTACAAGCGGTGGGGGAGCCTACAATGAGCAGTTCTTC.

A note on this clonotype: At one end, the junction sequence differs from germline, possibly due to a read error. The rearrangement joins TRBV20-1 to TRBJ2-4; D tentatively fits TRBD1 or TRBD2 (5 bases each). This CDR3 is 12 amino acids long. Per the germline V gene, CDR1 is DFQATT and CDR2 is SNEGSKA (reference sequence). Here the CDR3 reads CSARGRDRKNGF. CDR3 coding DNA: TGCAGTGCTAGAGGTAGGGACCGTAAGAATGGCTTC.

This clonotype occurred many times. This sequence joins TRBV20-1 and TRBJ1-4, with D possibly matching TRBD1 (6 bases). The CDR3 contains 14 residues. V lost 2 bases and J lost 8, with 15 bases in between. From germline, CDR1 is DFQATT and CDR2 SNEGSKA (reference sequence). The CDR3 here is CSARNGGAGEKLFF. Here the CDR3 DNA reads TGCAGTGCTAGAAACGGGGGGGCAGGAGAAAAACTGTTTTTT.

This clonotype was found many times. V gene TRBV20-1 combines with J gene TRBJ1-1; 9 bases align to TRBD1. V shed 0 bases, J shed 4 bases, and the junction held 6 bases outside the gene matches. Germline lookup yields CDR1 DFQATT and CDR2 SNEGSKA (reference sequence). The CDR3 is made up of 15 amino acids. The CDR3 spells CSARDRQGVFTEAFF. The CDR3 nucleotides are TGCAGTGCTAGAGATAGACAGGGGGTATTCACTGAAGCTTTCTTT.

This rearrangement joins TRBV5-1 to TRBJ2-2, with unresolved D. Germline V lookup: CDR1 SGHRS, CDR2 YFSETQ. V gave up 4 bases and J gave up 5 bases, with 9 bases separating them. This CDR3 has 13 amino acids. CDR3 protein: CASSLDVTGELFF. DNA of the CDR3: TGCGCCAGCAGCCTGGACGTAACCGGGGAGCTGTTTTTT.

At least ten counts were recorded for this clonotype. The J gene is TRBJ2-1, the V gene TRBV12-3 or TRBV12-4; D possibly corresponds to TRBD2 (6 bases). Trimming removed 7 bases from V and 2 bases from J, with 15 bases in between. This CDR3 contains 15 residues. The DNA of the CDR3 is TGTGCCAGCATTAGACGGGACTTCACCTACAATGAGCAGTTCTTC. Translated: CASIRRDFTYNEQFF.

This clonotype was recorded a few times. This chain joins TRBV9 and TRBJ1-3, with 12 bases fitting TRBD1. The germline gives CDR1 SGDLS, CDR2 YYNGEE. This CDR3 comprises 20 residues. V trimming: 4 bases; J trimming: 1 base; junction bases outside the gene matches: 15. The CDR3 bases are TGTGCCAGCAGCTACCGGGGGGGACAGGGGGCATCATTTTCTGGAAACACCATATATTTT. Its translation is CASSYRGGQGASFSGNTIYF. Combining the CDR3 with reference TRBV9 and TRBJ1-3 gives the whole variable domain DSGVTQTPKHLITATGQRVTLRCSPRSGDLSVYWYQQSLDQGLQFLIQYYNGEERAKGNILERFSAQQFPDLHSELNLSSLELGDSALYFCASSYRGGQGASFSGNTIYFGEGSWLTVV.

The CDR3 loop is CASSTFDRGDYGYTF. CDR3 bases: TGTGCCAGCAGTACCTTCGACAGGGGAGACTATGGCTACACCTTC. The genes are TRBV6-1 and TRBJ1-2, with 8 bases that match TRBD1. Trimming removed 5 bases from V and 3 bases from J; junction bases left unmatched: 8. CDR1 is MNHNS, CDR2 SASEGT, per germline. CDR3 length equals 15 residues.

This clonotype was detected many times. This chain joins TRBV4-2 and TRBJ1-4; a possible D gene is TRBD1 (6 bases). Germline CDR1 LGHNA, CDR2 YNFKEQ. V was clipped by 0 bases and J by 3 bases, with 17 bases between them. The CDR3 has 18 amino acids. The CDR3 spells CASSQEEVRGRANEKLFF. The CDR3 bases are TGTGCCAGCAGCCAAGAAGAGGTCCGGGGGCGAGCTAATGAAAAACTGTTTTTT.

This clonotype was counted a few times. The chain's CDR3 is CASSLRGGQVPNYGYTF. CDR3 in DNA: TGTGCCAGCAGCCTACGGGGGGGGCAGGTGCCTAACTATGGCTACACCTTC. V is TRBV7-3 and J is TRBJ1-2; D perhaps matches TRBD1 (6 bases). Trimming pared 5 bases from V and 0 bases from J, leaving 19 bases between. CDR1 is SGHTA, CDR2 FQGTGA, per germline. This CDR3 is built from 17 residues.

This clonotype showed up many times. This rearrangement joins TRBV5-1 to TRBJ2-7; no reliable D call. Germline values: CDR1 SGHRS, CDR2 YFSETQ. Trimming shortened V by 2 bases and J by 1 base, and 7 bases separated the two germline ends. CDR3 length: 13 amino acids. The CDR3 is CASSLISSYEQYF. CDR3 sequence (DNA): TGCGCCAGCAGCTTAATCAGTTCCTACGAGCAGTACTTC. Complete variable domain (other parts from reference TRBV5-1 and TRBJ2-7): KAGVTQTPRYLIKTRGQQVTLSCSPISGHRSVSWYQQTPGQGLQFLFEYFSETQRNKGNFPGRFSGRQFSNSRSEMNVSTLELGDSALYLCASSLISSYEQYFGPGTRLTVT.

Many counts were recorded for this clonotype. The chain couples TRBV5-1 to TRBJ1-6; 10 bases agree with TRBD1. Germline V gives CDR1 SGHRS, CDR2 YFSETQ. The junction had 6 bases not matched to a gene; V was cut back by 7 bases and J by 8 bases. The length of the CDR3 is 14 residues. In nucleotides, the CDR3 is TGCGCCAGCCAACCGGGACAGGGGCATTCACCCCTCCACTTT. Translated, it gives CASQPGQGHSPLHF.

This clonotype was counted ten times or more. The chain couples TRBV20-1 to TRBJ2-1; D not resolved. Germline lookup yields CDR1 DFQATT and CDR2 SNEGSKA (reference sequence). V lost 3 bases and J 9 bases, leaving 9 bases between the germline ends. CDR3 length: 11 amino acids. The CDR3 reads CSASPWGEQFF. As DNA, the CDR3 is TGCAGTGCTAGTCCATGGGGTGAGCAGTTCTTC.

This clonotype was counted at least ten times. The genes are TRBV7-2 and TRBJ2-3; 10 bases align to TRBD2. This CDR3 comprises 14 residues. Looked up from germline, CDR1 is SGHTA and CDR2 is FQGNSA. V dropped 5 bases and J dropped 2; count of bases not matched to a gene: 1. CDR3 amino acids: CASSGTSDTDTQYF. The CDR3 coding sequence is TGTGCCAGCAGCGGGACTAGCGACACAGATACGCAGTATTTT.